Shown below are 12 T cell receptor beta chains from a single sample sequenced in a study of CD8 T cells in Susac syndrome. An input of roughly 0.5 to 1 ug of RNA was subjected to reverse transcription using random hexamers. One entry per CDR3 protein results from TCRdb running MiXCR on the immunoSEQ multiplex PCR reads. The profile shows about 120,000 distinct CDR3 sequences, roughly 90% of them singletons. Sequencing was carried out using CD8+ T cells from PBMCs. All receptors derive from a human donor in good health.

The rearrangement links TRBV29-1 to TRBJ1-1; 7 bases match TRBD1. CDR1 is SQVTM and CDR2 is ANQGSEA in the germline V gene. This CDR3 contains 14 residues. J was trimmed by 6 bases and V by 4 bases; bases with no gene match: 11. The CDR3 region has the DNA TGCAGCGTTGTGAGACAGGGAGGCAATCCTGAAGCTTTCTTT. This gives the protein CSVVRQGGNPEAFF.

V usage is TRBV15 and J usage is TRBJ2-1; 8 bases match TRBD2. V was clipped by 5 bases and J by 4 bases; unmatched bases: 7. CDR1 is LNHNV, CDR2 YYDKDF, per germline (reference sequence). The CDR3 sequence is 15 residues long. The CDR3 region is CATSPTGRGYNEQFF. In nucleotides, the CDR3 is TGTGCCACCAGCCCCACCGGGAGGGGGTACAATGAGCAGTTCTTC.

The V gene is TRBV5-4, the J gene TRBJ2-3; D possibly corresponds to TRBD2 (5 bases). Per the germline V gene, CDR1 is SGHNT and CDR2 is YYREEE (reference sequence). This CDR3 has 15 amino acids. Trimming removed 4 bases from V and 2 bases from J, with 14 bases in between. CDR3 bases: TGTGCCAGCAGCCTGGACTTCGACCTCACAGATACGCAGTATTTT. Translation gives CASSLDFDLTDTQYF.

V gene TRBV9 combines with J gene TRBJ2-6; perhaps TRBD1 as D (6 bases). CDR3 length: 16 amino acids. The V gene's germline CDR1 is SGDLS and CDR2 YYNGEE. Trimming shortened V by 5 bases and J by 2 bases, and 14 bases separated the two germline ends. The CDR3 reads CASSNTGITGANVLTF. CDR3 in DNA: TGTGCCAGCAGTAATACAGGGATCACTGGGGCCAACGTCCTGACTTTC.

This clonotype was detected once. The rearrangement joins TRBV29-1 to TRBJ1-2, with D possibly being TRBD1 (5 bases). The germline V and J ends were trimmed by 3 bases and 6 bases, with 17 bases remaining between them. CDR1 SQVTM and CDR2 ANQGSEA come from the germline V gene. The CDR3 has 14 residues. The CDR3 here is CSVDESQGGDGYTF. The CDR3 bases are TGCAGCGTTGATGAGTCCCAGGGAGGGGATGGCTACACCTTC.

CDR3 protein: CASSFGGGYTF. CDR3 nucleotides: TGTGCCAGCAGTTTCGGGGGTGGCTACACCTTC. The rearrangement uses TRBV12-3 or TRBV12-4 and TRBJ1-2; D perhaps matches TRBD1 (5 bases). The ends were cut back, 3 bases at V and 7 bases at J, with 6 bases in the middle. This CDR3 contains 11 residues.

The chain is built from TRBV30 and TRBJ1-2; weak D call: TRBD1 (6 bases). The CDR3 runs 12 residues. Germline V gene sequence: CDR1 GTSNPN, CDR2 SVGIG (reference sequence). Trimming shortened V by 4 bases and J by 4 bases, and 10 bases separated the two germline ends. CDR3 DNA sequence: TGTGCCTGGAAGGGGGGTGGCTATGGCTACACCTTC. This translates into CAWKGGGYGYTF.

The chain has TRBV11-2 and TRBJ2-7, with TRBD1 identical over 7 bases. Germline V lookup: CDR1 SGHAT, CDR2 FQNNGV. V was clipped by 5 bases and J by 0 bases; unmatched bases: 10. The CDR3 runs to 16 residues. The CDR3 protein is CASSSLGTGDSYEQYF. CDR3 bases: TGTGCCAGCAGCAGTCTGGGCACAGGGGACTCCTACGAGCAGTACTTC.

The chain joins TRBV6-2 or TRBV6-3 to TRBJ1-1, with TRBD1 matching over 8 bases. Germline CDR1 and CDR2: MNHEY and SVGEGT. This CDR3 has 16 amino acids. Germline trimming cut 6 bases from V and 3 bases from J; bases unmatched to any gene: 12. CDR3 nucleotides: TGTGCCAGCAGCAGGGGGCCGGCAATCGAGGACACTGAAGCTTTCTTT. Amino acids: CASSRGPAIEDTEAFF.

The chain uses TRBV20-1 and TRBJ2-5, with a possible D match to TRBD2 (5 bases). The CDR3 totals 13 residues. Looked up from germline, CDR1 is DFQATT and CDR2 is SNEGSKA (reference sequence). With 3 bases removed from V and 3 bases from J, the gap between germline ends came to 11 bases. CDR3 loop: CSASRGTKETQYF. The CDR3 DNA is TGCAGTGCTAGCCGGGGAACCAAAGAGACCCAGTACTTC.

V usage is TRBV7-2 and J usage is TRBJ2-7; D is ambiguous. This CDR3 region has 13 residues. The germline gives CDR1 SGHTA, CDR2 FQGNSA. The germline V and J ends were trimmed by 5 bases and 4 bases, with 12 bases remaining between them. As DNA, the CDR3 is TGTGCCAGCAGCCAAATTAATTTGTACGAGCAGTACTTC. This codes for CASSQINLYEQYF.

The J gene is TRBJ2-3, the V gene TRBV6-5; no clear D gene. Between the trimmed V and J ends, which lost 1 base and 2 bases, there was a span of 4 bases. The V gene's germline CDR1 is MNHEY and CDR2 SVGAGI. This CDR3 region has 13 residues. The CDR3 bases are TGTGCCAGCAGTTACTACCCCACAGATACGCAGTATTTT. It codes for CASSYYPTDTQYF.